These 18 T cell receptor beta chains were sequenced from one sample in a study of blood T cell repertoires in COVID-19. The table came from immunoSEQ multiplex PCR; TCRdb's copy has only in-frame clones and leaves some out. This table holds approximately 100,000 clones, 80% to 90% found once. Sample: peripheral blood. The origin of the receptors is a human donor with acute or convalescent COVID-19. The donor label of this sample is uncertain.

The V call is TRBV5-6, the J call TRBJ2-2; D is perhaps TRBD2 (6 bases). Germline CDR1 is SGHDT and CDR2 is YYEEEE. This CDR3 spans 16 amino acids. V dropped 4 bases and J dropped 6 bases, with 19 bases sitting between them. CDR3 sequence reads: CASSKNTAGYAGELFF. CDR3 DNA: TGTGCCAGCAGCAAGAACACAGCGGGTTACGCCGGGGAGCTGTTTTTT.

For the CDR3, the DNA is TGTGCCAGCAGCGTCCCGATAGCGGGGGTTAACACCGGGGAGCTGTTTTTT. It translates to CASSVPIAGVNTGELFF. The V gene is TRBV9, the J gene TRBJ2-2; 9 nucleotides match TRBD2. Trimming took 2 bases from V and 2 from J; bases not matched to a gene: 7. CDR1 and CDR2 from the germline V gene are SGDLS and YYNGEE. The CDR3 has 17 residues.

The chain carries TRBV5-1 and TRBJ1-1, with 11 nucleotides matching TRBD1. V lost 4 bases to trimming and J lost 5 bases; unmatched junction nucleotides: 4. The CDR3 loop spans 14 amino acids. Germline values: CDR1 SGHRS, CDR2 YFSETQ. Here the CDR3 reads CASSRDRGWTEAFF. In DNA, the CDR3 is TGCGCCAGCAGCCGGGACAGGGGGTGGACTGAAGCTTTCTTT. Looking up the rest from reference TRBV5-1 and TRBJ1-1 gives the full variable domain: KAGVTQTPRYLIKTRGQQVTLSCSPISGHRSVSWYQQTPGQGLQFLFEYFSETQRNKGNFPGRFSGRQFSNSRSEMNVSTLELGDSALYLCASSRDRGWTEAFFGQGTRLTVV.

The J gene is TRBJ1-4, the V gene TRBV5-1; no clear D. The CDR3 runs 13 residues. Trimming left V 3 bases short and J 4 bases short, with 7 bases between. Germline V lookup: CDR1 SGHRS, CDR2 YFSETQ. The CDR3 DNA follows: TGCGCCAGCAGCTCACCGGTTAATGAAAAACTGTTTTTT. As protein: CASSSPVNEKLFF. Together with reference TRBV5-1 and TRBJ1-4, the CDR3 gives the full variable domain: KAGVTQTPRYLIKTRGQQVTLSCSPISGHRSVSWYQQTPGQGLQFLFEYFSETQRNKGNFPGRFSGRQFSNSRSEMNVSTLELGDSALYLCASSSPVNEKLFFGSGTQLSVL.

The rearrangement joins TRBV6-5 to TRBJ1-5; 10 positions agree with TRBD1. Germline V lookup: CDR1 MNHEY, CDR2 SVGAGI. V was pared by 6 bases and J by 5 bases, with 4 bases of the junction left unmatched. The CDR3 runs to 14 residues. CDR3 DNA: TGTGCCAGCAGCAGACAGGGGGCGGATCAGCCCCAGCATTTT. Protein sequence: CASSRQGADQPQHF.

The V gene is TRBV7-9, the J gene TRBJ1-1; TRBD1 matches at 9 bases. Germline V gene data show CDR1 as SEHNR and CDR2 as FQNEAQ (reference sequence). The CDR3 consists of 15 residues. The V segment lost 5 bases and the J segment 5 bases; nucleotides outside the gene matches: 9. CDR3 DNA: TGTGCCAGCAGCCCAAGGGACAGGGTCTTTACTGAAGCTTTCTTT. As protein: CASSPRDRVFTEAFF.

This chain connects TRBV7-2 to TRBJ2-7, with unresolved D. Trimming removed 10 bases from V and 1 base from J, with 17 bases in between. The CDR3 extends over 14 amino acids. Germline CDR1 is SGHTA and CDR2 is FQGNSA. The CDR3: CANLRGEISYEQYF. The CDR3 DNA follows: TGTGCCAACCTGCGAGGCGAGATTTCCTACGAGCAGTACTTC.

The chain recombines TRBV5-6 with TRBJ1-1, with D perhaps TRBD1 (5 bases). Germline loops: CDR1 SGHDT, CDR2 YYEEEE. V was cut by 0 bases and J by 4 bases, with 16 bases left in between. This CDR3 spans 16 amino acids. The CDR3 DNA follows: TGTGCCAGCAGCTTGGAGGCAGGGTGGGGGGTCACTGAAGCTTTCTTT. Its protein product is CASSLEAGWGVTEAFF.

The chain recombines TRBV19 with TRBJ2-5; 9 bases map to TRBD2. CDR3 size: 15 residues. Germline trimming cut 1 base from V and 6 bases from J; bases unmatched to any gene: 6. CDR1 and CDR2 (germline): LNHDA, SQIVND (reference sequence). The DNA for the CDR3 is TGTGCCAGTAGTATAGGAGGGACTAGCATCCAGACCCAGTACTTC. It is translated as CASSIGGTSIQTQYF.

V and J are TRBV19 and TRBJ2-5; no definite D call. The CDR3 is 14 amino acids. Germline assignment: CDR1 LNHDA and CDR2 SQIVND (reference sequence). Deletions cut 5 bases from V and 5 bases from J, with 15 bases between. In nucleotides, the CDR3 is TGTGCCAGTAGTCCCCAGTGGCGGCTGGAGACCCAGTACTTC. It translates to CASSPQWRLETQYF.

V and J are TRBV5-4 and TRBJ2-2; 9 positions match TRBD2. The CDR3 covers 16 residues. The germline gives CDR1 SGHNT, CDR2 YYREEE (reference sequence). The junction had 11 bases not matched to a gene; V was cut back by 4 bases and J by 7 bases. The CDR3 sequence: CASSIEPGLAYGELFF. For the CDR3, the DNA is TGTGCCAGCAGCATTGAACCGGGACTAGCTTACGGGGAGCTGTTTTTT.

The chain couples TRBV11-2 to TRBJ2-7; weak D call: TRBD1 (5 bases). CDR1 is SGHAT, CDR2 FQNNGV, per germline. This CDR3 comprises 14 residues. V lost 2 bases to trimming and J lost 5 bases, with 13 bases between them. The CDR3 loop reads CASSLLLGRDEQYF. CDR3 in DNA: TGTGCCAGCAGCTTACTTCTTGGCAGGGACGAGCAGTACTTC.

V gene TRBV10-3 combines with J gene TRBJ2-7, with TRBD1 matching over 9 bases. This CDR3 region has 13 residues. Germline loops: CDR1 ENHRY, CDR2 SYGVKD. V trimming: 7 bases; J trimming: 5 bases; junction bases outside the gene matches: 6. The CDR3 DNA follows: TGTGCCATCACCCCGGGACAGGGAGACGAGCAGTACTTC. It yields the protein CAITPGQGDEQYF.

The chain has TRBV28 and TRBJ2-1; D is undetermined. This CDR3 is built from 11 residues. Per the germline V gene, CDR1 is MDHEN and CDR2 is SYDVKM. V lost 4 bases, J lost 9 bases, and 7 bases lay in between. CDR3 nucleotides: TGTGCCAGCAGTTACCGGAGTGAGCAGTTCTTC. As protein: CASSYRSEQFF.

V usage is TRBV10-3 and J usage is TRBJ1-2; D may be TRBD1 (5 bases). The germline CDR1 and CDR2 sequences are ENHRY and SYGVKD. Trimming removed 5 bases at V and 4 bases at J, with 11 bases between. The CDR3 is made up of 13 amino acids. CDR3 DNA: TGTGCCATCAGTCCTCCGGGGGTCTATGGCTACACCTTC. Translating gives CAISPPGVYGYTF.

V is TRBV7-2 and J is TRBJ1-5; D is uncertain. Germline CDR1 reads SGHTA; CDR2 reads FQGNSA. V was cut by 1 base and J by 7 bases, with 11 bases left in between. The CDR3 extends over 14 amino acids. The CDR3 region is CASSLGGGNQPQHF. CDR3 bases: TGTGCCAGCAGCTTAGGTGGAGGGAACCAGCCCCAGCATTTT.

The genes are TRBV5-1 and TRBJ1-2; TRBD1 matches 10 bases. CDR1 and CDR2 (germline): SGHRS, YFSETQ. The CDR3 runs 16 residues. Losses at the gene ends were 4 bases for V and 3 bases for J; bases not matched to a gene: 9. CDR3 sequence: CASSLNPGTGDYGYTF. The CDR3 DNA is TGCGCCAGCAGCCTCAATCCCGGGACAGGGGACTATGGCTACACCTTC. The variable domain in full, completed from reference TRBV5-1 and TRBJ1-2, reads KAGVTQTPRYLIKTRGQQVTLSCSPISGHRSVSWYQQTPGQGLQFLFEYFSETQRNKGNFPGRFSGRQFSNSRSEMNVSTLELGDSALYLCASSLNPGTGDYGYTFGSGTRLTVV.

This chain connects TRBV27 to TRBJ1-2; D might be TRBD1 (5 bases). The CDR3 runs to 18 residues. Between the trimmed V and J ends, which lost 3 bases and 8 bases, there was a span of 28 bases. The germline V gene has CDR1 MNHEY and CDR2 SMNVEV (reference sequence). The CDR3 nucleotides read TGTGCCAGCAGTTTCAACGGAGTTTCTATCTTTAGGGGTATAGGCTACACCTTC. Its translation is CASSFNGVSIFRGIGYTF.